The rows below give T cell receptor beta chains drawn from one sample of a study of T cells in Graves' hyperthyroidism and ophthalmopathy. TCRdb called the multiplex PCR reads again in MiXCR, with one record for every CDR3 protein. The table lists around 720,000 distinct CDR3 sequences, just over 35% of them singletons, with roughly 30% in the top ten. The source material was blood. The receptors stem from a woman aged 40-49 years with Graves' hyperthyroidism. The CDR3 runs from the conserved cysteine through the conserved F or W. D genes are given only for firm matches. Expanded clones are given a class, and other clones once, few, many or no size at all.

TRBD1	TRBV7-9	TRBJ2-5	NA	CASSLEGAAFGETQYF	TGTGCCAGCAGCTTAGAGGGGGCGGCGTTTGGAGAGACCCAGTACTTC
NA	TRBV7-8	TRBJ2-7	NA	CASSLAADGSSYNEQYF	TGTGCCAGCAGCTTAGCGGCGGATGGAAGCTCCTACAATGAGCAGTACTTC
TRBD1	TRBV24-1	TRBJ1-2	few	CATSETGEAGYTF	TGTGCCACCAGTGAGACAGGGGAGGCTGGCTACACCTTC
NA	TRBV7-3	TRBJ2-5	many	CASSSGTSMYF	TGTGCCAGCAGCTCCGGGACATCCATGTACTTC
TRBD1	TRBV7-2	TRBJ2-5	many	CASSLAGQGQETQYF	TGTGCCAGCAGCTTAGCTGGACAGGGACAAGAGACCCAGTACTTC
NA	TRBV5-6	TRBJ2-5	few	CASSQAGRDTAIQETQYF	TGTGCCAGCAGCCAGGCGGGGCGGGATACTGCCATCCAAGAGACCCAGTACTTC
NA	TRBV25-1	TRBJ2-7	few	CASSETVSYEQYF	TGTGCCAGCAGTGAAACAGTCTCCTACGAGCAGTACTTC
NA	TRBV6-5	TRBJ1-5	few	CASRPRGRRNQPQHF	TGTGCCAGCAGACCGAGGGGACGGAGGAATCAGCCCCAGCATTTT
TRBD2	TRBV7-8	TRBJ2-5	many	CASSSSPWGGREQETQYF	TGTGCCAGCAGCTCGTCACCCTGGGGGGGACGGGAACAAGAGACCCAGTACTTC
NA	TRBV19	TRBJ1-1	NA	CASNSPFGADTEAFF	TGTGCCAGTAACAGTCCGTTTGGCGCGGACACTGAAGCTTTCTTT
NA	TRBV13	TRBJ1-3	NA	CASRLAGNTIYF	TGTGCCAGCCGACTAGCGGGAAACACCATATATTTT
NA	TRBV15	TRBJ1-6	NA	CATSSFTGRNSPLHF	TGTGCCACCAGCAGTTTTACGGGGCGCAATTCACCCCTCCACTTT
TRBD1	TRBV12-3/TRBV12-4	TRBJ1-5	many	CASSLALGGQPQHF	TGTGCCAGCAGTTTAGCGCTAGGGGGCCAGCCCCAGCATTTT
TRBD1	TRBV12-3/TRBV12-4	TRBJ2-5	many	CASSQRGTAETQYF	TGTGCCAGCAGCCAAAGAGGGACAGCAGAGACCCAGTACTTC
NA	TRBV12-3/TRBV12-4	TRBJ2-5	many	CASSLVLGRETQYF	TGTGCCAGCAGTTTAGTCCTGGGAAGAGAGACCCAGTACTTC
NA	TRBV20-1	TRBJ1-2	few	CSARAYREANYGYTF	TGCAGTGCTAGAGCCTACAGGGAAGCTAACTATGGCTACACCTTC
TRBD2	TRBV7-9	TRBJ2-7	NA	CASSFSTGSGRYEQYF	TGTGCCAGCAGCTTCTCTACAGGTAGCGGGAGGTACGAGCAGTACTTC
NA	TRBV7-3	TRBJ1-1	many	CASSLTRSGDPRDTEAFF	TGTGCCAGCAGCTTAACAAGGAGTGGGGACCCCCGGGACACTGAAGCTTTCTTT
NA	TRBV14	TRBJ2-5	many	CASSQGQVGTQYF	TGTGCCAGCAGCCAAGGACAGGTGGGGACCCAGTACTTC
NA	TRBV7-2	TRBJ1-6	many	CASSLGGYNSPLHF	TGTGCCAGCAGCTTAGGAGGGTACAATTCACCCCTCCACTTT
TRBD1	TRBV2	TRBJ2-3	few	CASKGQPTDTQYF	TGTGCCAGCAAGGGACAGCCGACAGATACGCAGTATTTT
TRBD2	TRBV10-3	TRBJ2-2	NA	CAIRASGRNTGELLF	TGTGCCATCAGGGCTAGCGGGAGAAACACCGGGGAGCTGCTTTTT
NA	TRBV10-3	TRBJ2-1	NA	CAITQLEYNEQFF	TGTGCCATCACTCAACTAGAGTACAATGAGCAGTTCTTC
NA	TRBV7-2	TRBJ1-2	few	CASSLPGAANGYTF	TGTGCCAGCAGCTTACCAGGGGCTGCTAATGGCTACACCTTC
TRBD1	TRBV29-1	TRBJ2-7	few	CSVETGQALEQYF	TGCAGCGTTGAAACGGGACAGGCCTTAGAGCAGTACTTC
NA	TRBV7-2	TRBJ2-5	few	CASSFNIGSQETQYF	TGTGCCAGCAGCTTTAATATTGGATCCCAAGAGACCCAGTACTTC
NA	TRBV6-1	TRBJ1-5	many	CASTPAGGQPQHF	TGTGCCAGCACCCCCGCGGGTGGTCAGCCCCAGCATTTT
TRBD2	TRBV6-6	TRBJ2-5	few	CASSYGSGKAKETQYF	TGTGCCAGCAGTTACGGTAGCGGGAAGGCAAAAGAGACCCAGTACTTC
NA	TRBV7-2	TRBJ2-7	NA	CASSFPRGRISYEQYF	TGTGCCAGCAGCTTCCCCCGGGGCCGTATATCCTACGAGCAGTACTTC
NA	TRBV11-2	TRBJ2-7	few	CASSLQEAEQYF	TGTGCCAGCAGCCTCCAAGAGGCCGAGCAGTACTTC
TRBD2	TRBV7-9	TRBJ2-5	few	CASSLVRALAGAPRPQETQYF	TGTGCCAGCAGCTTAGTGCGAGCGCTAGCGGGGGCGCCACGGCCACAAGAGACCCAGTACTTC